The T cell receptor (beta chain) under discussion was sequenced for a study of blood T cell repertoires in COVID-19. Study summary: The samples span acute and convalescent COVID-19 from the United States, Italy and Spain. The cDNA or gDNA used as material had been derived from T cells, B-cell-depleted T cells, or PBMCs.

Germline V gene sequence: CDR1 SNHLY, CDR2 FYNNEI. The CDR3 contains 14 residues. V gave up 7 bases and J gave up 0 bases, with 10 bases separating them. Source study methods: Reference gene primers were amplified, and this amplification served to estimate nucleated cell counts. Sequencing used immunoSEQ multiplex PCR; TCRdb keeps in-frame clones, though not all of them. From that table come the V and J calls and clone size; the DNA was used to work out D and trimming. The data show 25,000 to 30,000 clones, with over 85% seen just once and approximately 8% held by the top ten. Material for sequencing was peripheral blood. The V gene is TRBV2, the J gene TRBJ1-3; unclear D gene. This clonotype was sampled from a man aged 70-80 years with active or convalescent COVID-19. The CDR3 loop reads CASKMAISGNTIYF. The CDR3 DNA sequence: TGTGCCAGCAAGATGGCAATCTCTGGAAACACCATATATTTT.